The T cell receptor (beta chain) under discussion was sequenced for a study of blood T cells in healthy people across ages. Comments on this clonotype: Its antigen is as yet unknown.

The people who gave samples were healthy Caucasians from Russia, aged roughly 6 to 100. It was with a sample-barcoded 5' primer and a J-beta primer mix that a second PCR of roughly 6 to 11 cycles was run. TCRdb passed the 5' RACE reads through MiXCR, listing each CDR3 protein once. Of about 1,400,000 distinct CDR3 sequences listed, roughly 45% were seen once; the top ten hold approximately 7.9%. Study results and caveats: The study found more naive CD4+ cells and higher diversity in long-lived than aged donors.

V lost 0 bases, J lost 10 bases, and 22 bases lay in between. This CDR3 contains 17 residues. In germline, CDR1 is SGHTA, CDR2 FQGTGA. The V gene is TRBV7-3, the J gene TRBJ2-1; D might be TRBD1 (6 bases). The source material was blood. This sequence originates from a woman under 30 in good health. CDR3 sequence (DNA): TGTGCCAGCAGCTTAACCCCCGGGGCTTGGGGGCGCGACGAGCAGTTCTTC. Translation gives CASSLTPGAWGRDEQFF.